This T cell receptor beta chain was identified in a study of T cells in Graves' hyperthyroidism and ophthalmopathy. The overall study: It was at initial diagnosis, before any treatment, that peripheral blood was collected.

Based on clinical symptoms, serum thyroxine and TRAb, thyroid ultrasound and orbital computed tomography, diagnoses were reached. The CDR3 runs to 15 residues. V lost 6 bases and J 2 bases, leaving 16 bases between the germline ends. In germline, CDR1 is SNHLY, CDR2 FYNNEI. RNA transcripts were the template for amplifying TCR beta CDR3 regions. The HTBI set primed first-round TCR CDR3 RT-PCR. A single record per CDR3 protein comes from TCRdb applying MiXCR to the multiplex PCR reads. The data show 250,000 or so distinct CDR3 sequences, with more than 14% seen just once and approximately 12% held by the top ten.

The chain employs TRBV2 and TRBJ2-5; D possibly corresponds to TRBD2 (6 bases). This clonotype was obtained from a woman aged 40 to 49 with Graves' hyperthyroidism that later progressed to Graves' ophthalmopathy. Sequencing was done on a sample of blood. CDR3 sequence: CASRAWEARQETQYF. The CDR3 bases are TGTGCCAGCAGGGCTTGGGAGGCTAGACAAGAGACCCAGTACTTC.